This T cell receptor beta chain was identified in a study of blood T cell repertoires in COVID-19. Study background: Recovered participants had two consecutive negative NP/OP PCR tests, healthcare professional clearance, or symptom resolution. In each case, the material was cDNA or gDNA derived from T cells, B-cell-depleted T cells, or PBMCs.

Across fewer than 25 US areas, participants ranged in age from about 18 to 100 years. Participant-given clinical history determined each cohort assignment. This CDR3 spans 13 amino acids. Per germline, CDR1 MNHEY and CDR2 SVGAGI. Deletions cut 6 bases from V and 7 bases from J, with 15 bases between. Profiled with immunoSEQ multiplex PCR; TCRdb holds only in-frame clones, not every one. The repertoire holds some 300,000 clones, with 88% as singletons. This TCR was recovered from a woman aged 55-69 years in a cohort exposed to, infected with or recovered from COVID-19 (not recorded which). This chain joins TRBV6-5 and TRBJ1-1; D uncertain. Material for sequencing was PBMCs or T cells enriched from blood (not recorded which). CDR3 amino acids: CASRAKEGSEAFF. The CDR3 DNA reads as TGTGCCAGCAGGGCAAAGGAGGGCAGTGAAGCTTTCTTT.